The T cell receptor (beta chain) under discussion was sequenced for a study of blood T cell repertoires in COVID-19. Data came from immunoSEQ multiplex PCR; TCRdb stores just in-frame clones and leaves some out. Here the sample spans 390,000 or so clones, 80% to 90% being singletons. Recruits, aged roughly 18 to 90 years, lived in 24 US areas. The germline CDR1 and CDR2 sequences are LNHDA and SQIVND (reference sequence). The CDR3 has 16 residues. V was cut by 10 bases and J by 0 bases, with 19 bases left in between. This sequence was found in a woman between 50 and 59 years old who had recovered from COVID-19. The rearrangement joins TRBV19 to TRBJ1-5; D unresolved. The sequencing sample was made of PBMCs or T cells enriched from blood (not recorded which). CDR3 residues: CATRSSSGNSNQPQHF. The CDR3 coding sequence is TGTGCCACCCGGTCGTCTTCGGGAAATAGCAATCAGCCCCAGCATTTT.